The clone carrying this TCR beta chain came up many times. Germline assignment: CDR1 SGHRS and CDR2 YFSETQ. The V end was cut by 4 bases, the J end by 6 bases, with 10 bases between. The CDR3 runs to 12 residues. This entry belongs to a study of T cells in Graves' hyperthyroidism and ophthalmopathy. Study-level information: Sampling of peripheral blood happened at initial diagnosis, prior to any treatment.

Amplified regions were TCR beta CDR3 sequences from RNA transcripts. RT-PCR in the first round (using the HTBI primer set) targeted the TCR CDR3. TCRdb called the multiplex PCR reads again in MiXCR, with one record for every CDR3 protein. The sample includes over 250,000 distinct CDR3 sequences, 25% of them seen just once. The V gene is TRBV5-1, the J gene TRBJ1-2, with D unclear. Sequencing used blood. The receptor was derived from a man aged 40-50 years with Graves' hyperthyroidism that later progressed to Graves' ophthalmopathy. The DNA for the CDR3 is TGCGCCAGCAGCCTACCCGACAATGGCTACACCTTC. Its protein is CASSLPDNGYTF.